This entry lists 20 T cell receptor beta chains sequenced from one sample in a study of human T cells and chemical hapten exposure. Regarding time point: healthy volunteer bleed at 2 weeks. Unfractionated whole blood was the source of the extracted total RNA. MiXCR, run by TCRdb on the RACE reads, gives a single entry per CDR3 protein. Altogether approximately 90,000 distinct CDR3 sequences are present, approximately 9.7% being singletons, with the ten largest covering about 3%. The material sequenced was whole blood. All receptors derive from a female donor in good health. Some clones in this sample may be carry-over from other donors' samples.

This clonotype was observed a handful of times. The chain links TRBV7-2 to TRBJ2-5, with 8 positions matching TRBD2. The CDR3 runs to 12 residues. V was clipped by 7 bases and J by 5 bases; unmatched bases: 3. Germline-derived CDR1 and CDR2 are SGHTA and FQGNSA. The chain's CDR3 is CASNPSGETQYF. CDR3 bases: TGTGCCAGCAATCCTAGCGGGGAGACCCAGTACTTC.

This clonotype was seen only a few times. The DNA for the CDR3 is TGTGCCAGTAGTATGGTGGGATCGTCTGAATCACCCCTCCACTTT. This sequence encodes CASSMVGSSESPLHF. This chain links TRBV19 with TRBJ1-6, with D hard to call. V lost 3 bases and J lost 10, with 16 bases in between. This CDR3 contains 15 residues. Germline assignment: CDR1 LNHDA and CDR2 SQIVND (reference sequence).

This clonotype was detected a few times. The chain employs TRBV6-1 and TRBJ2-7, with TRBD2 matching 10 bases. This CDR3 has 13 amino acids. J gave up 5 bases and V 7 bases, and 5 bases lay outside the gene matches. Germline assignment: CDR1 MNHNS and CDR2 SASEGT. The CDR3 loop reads CASTLAGEDEQYF. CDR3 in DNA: TGTGCCAGCACGCTAGCGGGAGAGGACGAGCAGTACTTC.

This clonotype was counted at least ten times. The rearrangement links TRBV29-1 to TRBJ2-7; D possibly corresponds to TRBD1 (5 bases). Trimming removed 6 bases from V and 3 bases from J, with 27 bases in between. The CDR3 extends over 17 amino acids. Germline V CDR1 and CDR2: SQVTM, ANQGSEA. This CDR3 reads CSVAGRVDKSSRYEQYF. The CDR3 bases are TGCAGCGTCGCCGGTCGAGTGGACAAATCATCGCGCTACGAGCAGTACTTC.

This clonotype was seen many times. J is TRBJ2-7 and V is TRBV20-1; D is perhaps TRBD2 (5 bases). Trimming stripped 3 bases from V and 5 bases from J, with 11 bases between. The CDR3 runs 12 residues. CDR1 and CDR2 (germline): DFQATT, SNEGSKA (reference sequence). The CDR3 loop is CSASAGNNEQYF. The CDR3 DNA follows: TGCAGTGCTAGCGCCGGGAACAACGAGCAGTACTTC.

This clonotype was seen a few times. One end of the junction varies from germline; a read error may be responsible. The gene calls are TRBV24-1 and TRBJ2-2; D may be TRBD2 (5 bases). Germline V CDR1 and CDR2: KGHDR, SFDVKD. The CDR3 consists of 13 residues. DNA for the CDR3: TGCGTGCCACCAGCAAGAGGGAACGGGGAGCTGTTTTTT. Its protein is CVPPARGNGELFF.

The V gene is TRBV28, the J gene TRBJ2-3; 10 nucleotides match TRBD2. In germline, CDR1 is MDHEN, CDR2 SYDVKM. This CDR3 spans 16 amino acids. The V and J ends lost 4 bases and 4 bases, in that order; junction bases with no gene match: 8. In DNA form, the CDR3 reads TGTGCCAGCAGTTCTAGCGGGAGAGATGGGTCAGATACGCAGTATTTT. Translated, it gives CASSSSGRDGSDTQYF.

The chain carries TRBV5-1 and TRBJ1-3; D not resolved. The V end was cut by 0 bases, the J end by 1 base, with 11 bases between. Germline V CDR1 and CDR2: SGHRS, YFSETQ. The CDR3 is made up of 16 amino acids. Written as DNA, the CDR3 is TGCGCCAGCAGCTTGGAGGGCGCTAGTTCTGGAAACACCATATATTTT. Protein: CASSLEGASSGNTIYF.

DNA of the CDR3: TGTGCCTGGAATCCAGGGGGAAGAAACACCATATATTTT. Its protein product is CAWNPGGRNTIYF. The chain recombines TRBV30 with TRBJ1-3; TRBD1 aligns across 7 bases. V gave up 4 bases and J gave up 5 bases; unmatched junction bases: 5. This CDR3 spans 13 amino acids. Germline V gives CDR1 GTSNPN, CDR2 SVGIG (reference sequence). Looking up the rest from reference TRBV30 and TRBJ1-3 gives the full variable domain: SQTIHQWPATLVQPVGSPLSLECTVEGTSNPNLYWYRQAAGRGLQLLFYSVGIGQISSEVPQNLSASRPQDRQFILSSKKLLLSDSGFYLCAWNPGGRNTIYFGEGSWLTVV.

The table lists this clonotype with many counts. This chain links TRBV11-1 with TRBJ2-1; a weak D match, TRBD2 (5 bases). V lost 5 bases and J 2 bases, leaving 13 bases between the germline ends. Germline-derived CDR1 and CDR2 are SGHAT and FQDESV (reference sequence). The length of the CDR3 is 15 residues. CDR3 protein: CASSLSDSTYNEQFF. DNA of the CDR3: TGTGCCAGCAGCCTATCGGACTCGACCTACAATGAGCAGTTCTTC.

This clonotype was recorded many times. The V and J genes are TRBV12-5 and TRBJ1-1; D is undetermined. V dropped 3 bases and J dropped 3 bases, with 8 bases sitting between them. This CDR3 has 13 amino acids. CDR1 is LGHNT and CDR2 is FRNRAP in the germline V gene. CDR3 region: CASGLREDTEAFF. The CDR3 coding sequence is TGTGCTAGTGGTTTAAGAGAGGACACTGAAGCTTTCTTT.

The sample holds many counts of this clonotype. CDR3: CASNPTSGIYEQYF. DNA for the CDR3: TGTGCCAGCAATCCGACTAGCGGGATTTATGAGCAGTACTTC. The J gene is TRBJ2-7, the V gene TRBV28, with TRBD2 matching 11 bases. The CDR3 runs 14 residues. Trimming at V came to 7 bases and at J to 7 bases, leaving 9 bases not matched to a gene. Germline values: CDR1 MDHEN, CDR2 SYDVKM.

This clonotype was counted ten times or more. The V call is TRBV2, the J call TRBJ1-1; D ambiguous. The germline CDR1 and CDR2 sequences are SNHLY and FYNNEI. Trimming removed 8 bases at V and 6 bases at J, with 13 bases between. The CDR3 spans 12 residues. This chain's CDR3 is CASDGKGAEAFF. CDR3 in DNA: TGTGCCAGCGACGGGAAGGGCGCTGAAGCTTTCTTT.

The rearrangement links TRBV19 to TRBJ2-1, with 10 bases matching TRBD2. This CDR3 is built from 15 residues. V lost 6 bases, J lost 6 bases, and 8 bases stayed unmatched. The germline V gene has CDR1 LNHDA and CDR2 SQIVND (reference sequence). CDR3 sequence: CASRKAGGPLNEQFF. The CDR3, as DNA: TGTGCCAGTAGAAAAGCGGGAGGGCCTCTCAATGAGCAGTTCTTC.

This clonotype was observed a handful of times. This CDR3 reads CASSQTGRYGYTF. In nucleotides, the CDR3 is TGTGCCAGCAGTCAGACAGGTCGATATGGCTACACCTTC. The genes are TRBV27 and TRBJ1-2; tentative D call: TRBD1 (6 bases). The germline V and J ends were trimmed by 5 bases and 5 bases, with 12 bases remaining between them. The CDR3 contains 13 residues. Germline V gene sequence: CDR1 MNHEY, CDR2 SMNVEV (reference sequence).

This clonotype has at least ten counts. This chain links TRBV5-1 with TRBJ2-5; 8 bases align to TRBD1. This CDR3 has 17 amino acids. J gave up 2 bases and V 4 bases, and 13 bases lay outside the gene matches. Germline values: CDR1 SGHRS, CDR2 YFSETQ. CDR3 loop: CASSIGQGRGKQETQYF. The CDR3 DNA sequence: TGCGCCAGCAGCATCGGACAGGGTCGAGGGAAACAAGAGACCCAGTACTTC.

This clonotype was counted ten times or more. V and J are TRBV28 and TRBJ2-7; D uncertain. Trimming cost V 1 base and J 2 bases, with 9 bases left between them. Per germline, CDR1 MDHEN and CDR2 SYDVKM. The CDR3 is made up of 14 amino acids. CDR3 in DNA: TGTGCCAGCAGTTTATCTGGAGAGACCTACGAGCAGTACTTC. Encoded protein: CASSLSGETYEQYF. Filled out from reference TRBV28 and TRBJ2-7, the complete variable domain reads DVKVTQSSRYLVKRTGEKVFLECVQDMDHENMFWYRQDPGLGLRLIYFSYDVKMKEKGDIPEGYSVSREKKERFSLILESASTNQTSMYLCASSLSGETYEQYFGPGTRLTVT.

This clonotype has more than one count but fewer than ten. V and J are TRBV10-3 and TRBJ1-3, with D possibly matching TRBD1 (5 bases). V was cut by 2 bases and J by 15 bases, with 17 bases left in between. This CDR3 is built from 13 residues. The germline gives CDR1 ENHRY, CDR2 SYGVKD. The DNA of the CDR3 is TGTGCCATCAGTGAGATAGACAGAGATAAACAATATTTT. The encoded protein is CAISEIDRDKQYF.

The CDR3 region has the DNA TGCGCCAGCAGCTTGGGAGGAGGTAGAAATTCACCCCTCCACTTT. This sequence encodes CASSLGGGRNSPLHF. The V and J genes are TRBV5-1 and TRBJ1-6; D is ambiguous. The germline V and J ends were trimmed by 0 bases and 7 bases, with 11 bases remaining between them. Germline assignment: CDR1 SGHRS and CDR2 YFSETQ. This CDR3 spans 15 amino acids.

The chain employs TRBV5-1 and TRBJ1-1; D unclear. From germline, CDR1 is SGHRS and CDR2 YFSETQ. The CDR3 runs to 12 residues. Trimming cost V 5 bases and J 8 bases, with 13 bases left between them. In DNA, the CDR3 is TGCGCCAGCAGAGTTGCGGGTTTGGAAGCTTTCTTT. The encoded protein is CASRVAGLEAFF.